This section outlines one T cell receptor beta chain sequence together with its context. This clone showed up just a few times. There is no known antigen for this receptor. The sample holds no much larger clone one base away, and base qualities are not on file. Library generation was performed with the immunoSEQ multiplex PCR assay. The multiplex PCR relied on a mix of 60 forward primers for TCR Vbeta segments and 13 reverse primers for TCR Jbeta segments. A multiplex PCR assay on genomic DNA amplified the CDR3 region of rearranged TCR beta genes. The amplified TCR beta libraries were sequenced on the Illumina HiSeq System as 87-base-pair reads. As for how the authors treated the data: Across the 666 repertoires, a later analysis counted approximately 83 million unique TCR beta chains, 9 million to 14 million of which were shared by at least two donors. Raw reads were error-corrected and collapsed into unique sequences by a nearest-neighbor algorithm in which closely related sequences were merged to remove PCR and sequencing errors. CDR3 sequences were aligned to IMGT reference sequences to assign V, D and J gene segments. For a sequence to be retained, a match of at least six nucleotides to both a V gene segment and a J gene segment was required. A rearrangement was called productive if the CDR3 had no stop codons and remained in frame with V and J, and every other rearrangement was called non-productive. Following IMGT convention, CDR3 was defined as the stretch from the second conserved V-encoded cysteine to the conserved J-encoded phenylalanine. In an earlier analysis of more than 550 of the donors, sequences lacking an unambiguous match to a single V gene segment were excluded. An earlier analysis of some 610 of the donors called V segments functional above 56.7% productive rearrangements and segregating when the between-donor standard deviation exceeded 5%. A statistical classification framework was built to diagnose cytomegalovirus status from the catalog of TCR beta chain sequences. V and J gene assignment, in a later analysis, came from comparing TCR nucleotide sequences with IMGT/GENE-DB human TR gene sequences. A later analysis assigned CDR3 sequences and most-parsimonious VDJ recombination scenarios with the TCRdist pipeline. A later analysis defined each TCR beta chain by its CDR3 amino acid sequence plus V-gene family, and excluded reads lacking a unique V-gene family. In a later analysis, fewer than 650 highly shared, low-generation-probability nucleotide sequences were removed to address suspected cross-contamination and a sequencing artifact. In a later analysis, a clonal expansion index was calculated for each public chain from normalized within-repertoire ranks of inferred template counts. In a later analysis, generation probabilities were computed using a VDJ recombination model fitted to out-of-frame rearrangements, and the results were checked against IGoR. In a later analysis, TCR-TCR, TCR-HLA and TCR-CMV co-occurrence was scored with hypergeometric tests, and a repertoire-size bias correction was applied to TCR pairs. A later analysis estimated false discovery rates by permuting HLA or CMV assignments 20 times. In a later analysis, co-occurring TCRs were grouped with DBSCAN, and TCRdist sequence similarity was added when clustering was performed within HLA-allele-positive subsets. Co-occurrence clustering excluded repertoires with fewer than 30,000 or more than 120,000 public chains, plus five with anomalous nucleotide sharing. In its TCRdb copy, this immuneACCESS table keeps in-frame sequences only and misses some clones. Where compared with another copy, unresolved V genes explain less than half of these, and the others have no known cause. The V and J calls and clone size come from that table; D and trimming were worked out from the DNA. This sample is represented by 150,000 to 170,000 clones; 65% to 80% of them were singletons. Clones ranked in the top ten supply roughly 4.2% of the sample.

Trimming at the junction amounts to 5 bases on V and 3 bases on J, and the germline ends lie 14 bases apart. CDR1 and CDR2, per the germline V gene (reference sequence), are SGHNT and YYREEE. Reading from cysteine to phenylalanine, the CDR3 counts 14 amino acids. Only the CDR3 DNA is retained, 42 bases long and in frame from the first base. In total, roughly 670 healthy bone marrow donors made up the cohort. All cohort members were sampled while nominally healthy, although unrecorded immune exposures were likely present. The donor tested CMV seronegative, placing the donor among the roughly 350 seronegative members of the cohort. A peripheral blood sample was collected from each donor, and TCR beta sequencing was performed on peripheral blood mononuclear cells. The Qiagen DNeasy Blood Extraction Kit was used to extract genomic DNA from the blood cell samples. This sample was taken from a study of cytomegalovirus exposure and HLA in healthy donors (TCRdb year 2017). Describing the broader study: In an earlier analysis of around 540 of the donors, 276 Gb of sequence data and 117 million unique TCR beta sequences from roughly 190 million T cells were reported. Roughly 300 gigabases of sequencing data and tens of millions of unique TCR sequences were included in an early release covering roughly 600 HLA-typed donors. Among the roughly 400 genotyped donors, approximately 81% belonged to the genetic ancestry cluster associated with self-reported Caucasian donors. The aim of the study was to test whether cataloging public T cell receptors could identify signatures of past pathogen exposure. The study profiled the T cell repertoires of under 850 subjects by immunosequencing and related them to cytomegalovirus serostatus. In addition to the first cohort of 650 to 800 subjects, a separate validation cohort of 120 different subjects was used. To predict cytomegalovirus infection status, the study brought together high-throughput TCR immunosequencing, statistical association of individual TCRs with disease status, and machine learning. A later analysis re-analyzed previously published TCR beta repertoires from roughly 630 donors and added high-resolution HLA genotyping to study TCR occurrence patterns. Rather than using new phenotypic data, the later analysis identified candidate immune exposures from TCR beta sequences and from how often those sequences occurred across donors. In an earlier analysis of 587 of the donors, high-throughput TCR beta sequencing was used to judge whether each TCR beta V gene segment behaved as functional or pseudogenic. Donor age, sex, ethnicity and CMV serostatus were collected together with the repertoire data. A later genetic analysis took genome-wide SNP genotypes for about three fifths of the 666 donors and used that subset as a discovery cohort. Every repertoire in the discovery cohort had been generated on one and the same sequencing platform. Class I and class II HLA loci were covered by the typing at four-digit resolution. The number of typed donors differed by locus: about 629-630 for A, B, C, DRB1 and DQB1; 522 for DQA1; over 600 for DPA1; and around 470 for DPB1. Roughly 5 DR-DQ haplotypes were treated as single units for association and clustering because of strong linkage in the cohort. Across 300 to 500 genotyped donors of the cohort, an average of about 240,000 unique TCR beta nucleotide sequences per donor were sequenced, and 15% to 20% of those sequences were non-productive. General study outcomes and caveats: In a later genetic analysis, fewer N-insertions in productive TCRs were reported among donors in an Asian-associated ancestry cluster than the roughly 700-donor mean. According to a later analysis, most CMV-associated TCR beta chains appeared to be HLA-restricted, and the HLA associations seemed to be driven largely by CMV exposure. In a later genetic analysis, a missense DCLRE1C variant was associated with V-gene and J-gene trimming of TCR beta chains, and the association was replicated in an independent cohort. CMV serostatus was the only immune exposure information available for the cohort. A further reported finding was that TCR beta sequences accurately predicted the HLA-A and HLA-B alleles for most subjects in the first cohort. Most TCR sequences were seen in very few donors, while some public TCRs were found in many individuals. When HLA alleles, especially DR and DQ, strongly co-occurred, attributing TCR associations to individual alleles was difficult. The study gave a list of 150 to 200 TCR beta chains associated with cytomegalovirus. Because HLA typing was unavailable for some donors at each locus, only the typed subset was used in association tests. Some IMGT-functional V segments, including TRBV6-2 and TRBV6-3, could not be distinguished by the 87-base-pair reads and were therefore excluded. Several of the top co-occurrence clusters appeared to be linked to parvovirus B19, influenza, CMV and Epstein-Barr virus, according to a later analysis. In a later analysis, TCR association rates were found to vary across HLA loci, with the most associated TCRs seen for DRB1 alleles and the fewest for HLA-C alleles. In a later analysis, HLA-associated TCR beta chains were found to be more clonally expanded and to have lower generation probabilities than equally common non-associated chains. Because counts were too low, seventeen rarely observed V segments, including chromosome 9 orphons, were left out of the earlier analysis of 500 to 750 of the donors. The authors suggested that the approach could potentially be generalized to other disease states and immunological phenotypes. Correlated functional status among segregating V segments might reflect linkage disequilibrium, but an unknown experimental factor could not be ruled out. The classifier was reported to diagnose cytomegalovirus status with high specificity and sensitivity in both the original and validation cohorts. A cluster of highly shared sequence variants was judged likely to represent a technical artifact of the sequencing pipeline. Presence/absence analyses assumed roughly uniform sequencing depth across donors, an assumption that may not hold. Specific HLA alleles were associated with more than 15,000 TCR beta sequences at a false discovery rate of 0.05 in a later analysis. Only TCR beta chains were sequenced in this cohort, and the absence of alpha or paired-chain data limited detectable features. Three of the identified cytomegalovirus-associated TCR beta chains were confirmed in vitro to be specific for cytomegalovirus antigens. Broadly in line with IMGT annotations, most TCR beta V segments showed up in productive rearrangements about 90% or about 30% of the time in an earlier analysis of 587 of the donors.

This receptor chain uses TRBV5-4 and TRBJ1-1, with the D segment identity uncertain. The origin of this receptor is a woman in her forties in good health and CMV-seronegative. The sample taken for sequencing was PBMCs. The CDR3 reads as follows: CASSLPKRDTEAFF. The DNA sequence is as follows: TGTGCCAGCAGTTTGCCTAAGAGGGACACTGAAGCTTTCTTT.